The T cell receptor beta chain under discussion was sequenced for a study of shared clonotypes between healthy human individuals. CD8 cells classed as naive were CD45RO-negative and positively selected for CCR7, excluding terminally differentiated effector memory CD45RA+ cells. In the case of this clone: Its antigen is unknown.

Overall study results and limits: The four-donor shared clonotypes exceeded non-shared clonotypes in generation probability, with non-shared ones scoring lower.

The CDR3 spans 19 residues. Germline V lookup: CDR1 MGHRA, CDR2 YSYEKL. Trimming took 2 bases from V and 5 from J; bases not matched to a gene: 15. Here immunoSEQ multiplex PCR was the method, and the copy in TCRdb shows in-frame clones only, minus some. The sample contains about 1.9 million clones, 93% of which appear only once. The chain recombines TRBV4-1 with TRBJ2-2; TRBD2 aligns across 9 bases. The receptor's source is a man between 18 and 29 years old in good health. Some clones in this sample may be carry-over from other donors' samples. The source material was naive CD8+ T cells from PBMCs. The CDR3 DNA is TGCGCCAGCAGCCAAAGAAGTGGGACTAGCCCATCGTGGACCGGGGAGCTGTTTTTT. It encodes CASSQRSGTSPSWTGELFF.